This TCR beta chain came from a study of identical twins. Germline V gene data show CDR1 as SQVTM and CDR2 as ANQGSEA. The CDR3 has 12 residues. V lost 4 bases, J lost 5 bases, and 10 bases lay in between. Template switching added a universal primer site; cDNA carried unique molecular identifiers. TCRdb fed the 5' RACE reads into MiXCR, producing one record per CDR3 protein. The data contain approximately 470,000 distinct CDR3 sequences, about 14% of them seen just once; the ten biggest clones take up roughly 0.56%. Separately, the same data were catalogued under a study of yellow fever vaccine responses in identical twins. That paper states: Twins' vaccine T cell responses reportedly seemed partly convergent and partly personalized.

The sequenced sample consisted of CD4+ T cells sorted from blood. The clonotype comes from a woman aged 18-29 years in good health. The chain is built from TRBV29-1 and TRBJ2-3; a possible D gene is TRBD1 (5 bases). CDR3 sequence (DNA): TGCAGCGTTGTTTCAACAGGAGATACGCAGTATTTT. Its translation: CSVVSTGDTQYF.